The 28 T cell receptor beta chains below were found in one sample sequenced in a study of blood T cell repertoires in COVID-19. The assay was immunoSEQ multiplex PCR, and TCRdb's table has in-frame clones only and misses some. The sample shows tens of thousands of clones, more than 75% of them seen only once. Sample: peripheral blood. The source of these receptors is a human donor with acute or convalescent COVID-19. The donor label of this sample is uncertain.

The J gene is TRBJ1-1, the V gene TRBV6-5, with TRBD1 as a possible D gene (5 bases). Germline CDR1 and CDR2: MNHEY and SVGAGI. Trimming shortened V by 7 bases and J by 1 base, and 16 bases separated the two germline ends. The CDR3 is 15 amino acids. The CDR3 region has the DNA TGTGCCAGCATTTCCTTGGGGGGAGCGAACACTGAAGCTTTCTTT. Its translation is CASISLGGANTEAFF.

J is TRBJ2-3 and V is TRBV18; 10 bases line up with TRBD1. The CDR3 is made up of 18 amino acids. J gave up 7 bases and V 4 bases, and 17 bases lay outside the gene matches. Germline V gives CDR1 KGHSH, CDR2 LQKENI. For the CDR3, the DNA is TGTGCCAGCTCACACCAAGACAGGGGGCCCGGGCCAACCTATACGCAGTATTTT. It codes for CASSHQDRGPGPTYTQYF.

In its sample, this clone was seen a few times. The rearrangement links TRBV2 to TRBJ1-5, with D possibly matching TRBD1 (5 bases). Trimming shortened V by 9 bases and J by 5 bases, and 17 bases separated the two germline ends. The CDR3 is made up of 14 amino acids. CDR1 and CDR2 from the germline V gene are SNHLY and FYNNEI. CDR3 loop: CASRGRQGHQPQHF. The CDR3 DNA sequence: TGTGCCAGTCGCGGAAGGCAGGGTCATCAGCCCCAGCATTTT.

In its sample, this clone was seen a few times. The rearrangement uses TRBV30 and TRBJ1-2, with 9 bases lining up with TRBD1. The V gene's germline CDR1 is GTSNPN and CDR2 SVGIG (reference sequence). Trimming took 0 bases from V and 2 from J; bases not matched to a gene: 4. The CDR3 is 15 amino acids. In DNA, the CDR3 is TGTGCCTGGAGTGTACCGGGACAGGGAAACTATGGCTACACCTTC. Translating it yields CAWSVPGQGNYGYTF.

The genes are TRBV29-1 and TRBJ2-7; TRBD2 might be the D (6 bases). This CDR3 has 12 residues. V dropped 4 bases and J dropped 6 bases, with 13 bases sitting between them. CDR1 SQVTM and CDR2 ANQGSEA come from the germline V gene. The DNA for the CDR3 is TGCAGCGTTGGTCGGGAGTGGGGCGAGCAGTACTTC. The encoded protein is CSVGREWGEQYF.

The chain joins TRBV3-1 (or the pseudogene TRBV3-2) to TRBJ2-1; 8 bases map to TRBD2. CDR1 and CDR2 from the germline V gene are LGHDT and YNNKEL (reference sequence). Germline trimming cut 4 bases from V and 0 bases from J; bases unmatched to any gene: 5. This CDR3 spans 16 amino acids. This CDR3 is CASSPFSGGSYNEQFF. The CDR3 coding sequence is TGTGCCAGCAGCCCCTTCAGCGGGGGCTCCTACAATGAGCAGTTCTTC.

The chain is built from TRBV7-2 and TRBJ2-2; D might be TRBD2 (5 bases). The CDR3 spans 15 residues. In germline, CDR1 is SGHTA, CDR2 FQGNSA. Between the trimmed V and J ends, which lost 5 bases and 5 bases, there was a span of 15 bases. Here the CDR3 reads CASSPNGRATGELFF. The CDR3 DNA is TGTGCCAGCAGCCCAAATGGGAGAGCTACCGGGGAGCTGTTTTTT.

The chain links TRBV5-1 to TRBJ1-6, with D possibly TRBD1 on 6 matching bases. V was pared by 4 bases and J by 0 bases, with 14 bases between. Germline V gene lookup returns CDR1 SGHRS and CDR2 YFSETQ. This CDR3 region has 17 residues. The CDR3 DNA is TGCGCCAGCAGCACCTTGGACAGTAGCTCCTATAATTCACCCCTCCACTTT. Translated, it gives CASSTLDSSSYNSPLHF.

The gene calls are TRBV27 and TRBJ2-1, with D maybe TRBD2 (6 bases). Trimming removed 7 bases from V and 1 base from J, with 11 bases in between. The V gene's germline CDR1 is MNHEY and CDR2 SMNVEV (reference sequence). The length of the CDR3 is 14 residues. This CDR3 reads CASKRAGSYNEQFF. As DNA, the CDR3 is TGTGCCAGCAAGAGGGCGGGATCCTACAATGAGCAGTTCTTC.

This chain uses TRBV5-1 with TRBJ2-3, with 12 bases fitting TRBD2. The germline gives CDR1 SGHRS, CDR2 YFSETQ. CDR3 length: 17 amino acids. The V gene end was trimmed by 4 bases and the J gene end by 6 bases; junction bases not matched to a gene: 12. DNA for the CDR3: TGCGCCAGCAGCCCGGAGGCTAGCGGGGGGGTAAAGGATACGCAGTATTTT. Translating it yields CASSPEASGGVKDTQYF.

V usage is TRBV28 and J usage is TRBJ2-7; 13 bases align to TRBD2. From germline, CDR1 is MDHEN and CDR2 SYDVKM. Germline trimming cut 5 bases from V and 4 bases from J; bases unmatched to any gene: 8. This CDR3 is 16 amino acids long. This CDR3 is CASSTSGTSGIYEQYF. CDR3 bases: TGTGCCAGCAGTACCTCCGGGACTAGCGGGATATACGAGCAGTACTTC.

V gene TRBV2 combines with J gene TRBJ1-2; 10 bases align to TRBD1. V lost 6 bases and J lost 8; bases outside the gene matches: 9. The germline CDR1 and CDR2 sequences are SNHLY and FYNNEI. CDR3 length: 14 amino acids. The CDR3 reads CASRRQGAELGYTF. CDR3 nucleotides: TGTGCCAGCAGAAGACAGGGGGCAGAATTAGGCTACACCTTC.

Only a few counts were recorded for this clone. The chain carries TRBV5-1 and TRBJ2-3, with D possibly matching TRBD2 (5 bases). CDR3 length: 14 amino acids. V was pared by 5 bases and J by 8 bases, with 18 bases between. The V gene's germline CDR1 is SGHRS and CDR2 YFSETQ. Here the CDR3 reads CASSGLIGWSTQYF. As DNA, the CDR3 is TGCGCCAGCAGTGGACTTATTGGGTGGAGTACGCAGTATTTT. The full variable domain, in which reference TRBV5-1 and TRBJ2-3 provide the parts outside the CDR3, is KAGVTQTPRYLIKTRGQQVTLSCSPISGHRSVSWYQQTPGQGLQFLFEYFSETQRNKGNFPGRFSGRQFSNSRSEMNVSTLELGDSALYLCASSGLIGWSTQYFGPGTRLTVL.

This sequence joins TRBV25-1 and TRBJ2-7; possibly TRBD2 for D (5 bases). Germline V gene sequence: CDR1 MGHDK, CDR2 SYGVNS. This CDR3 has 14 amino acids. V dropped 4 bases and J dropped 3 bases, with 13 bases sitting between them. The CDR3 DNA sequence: TGTGCCAGCAGTGGATCCTACGGGGTCTACGAGCAGTACTTC. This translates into CASSGSYGVYEQYF.

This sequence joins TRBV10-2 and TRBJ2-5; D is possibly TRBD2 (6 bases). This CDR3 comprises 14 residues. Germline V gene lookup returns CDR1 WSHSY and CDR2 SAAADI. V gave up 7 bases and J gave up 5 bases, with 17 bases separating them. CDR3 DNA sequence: TGCGCCAGCAAGGACATCTCAGGAGGGGAGACCCAGTACTTC. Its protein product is CASKDISGGETQYF.

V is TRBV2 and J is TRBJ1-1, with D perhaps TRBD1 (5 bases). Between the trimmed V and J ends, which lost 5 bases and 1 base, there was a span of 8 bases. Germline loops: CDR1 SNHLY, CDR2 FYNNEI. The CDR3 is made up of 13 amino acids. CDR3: CASSSQGNTEAFF. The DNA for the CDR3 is TGTGCCAGCAGTAGCCAGGGGAACACTGAAGCTTTCTTT.

The CDR3 sequence is CASSGDGGQKNIQYF. As DNA, the CDR3 is TGCGCCAGCAGCGGCGATGGGGGACAGAAAAACATTCAGTACTTC. This chain connects TRBV5-1 to TRBJ2-4; 7 bases map to TRBD1. The CDR3 has 15 residues. CDR1 SGHRS and CDR2 YFSETQ come from the germline V gene. The trim removed 4 bases at V and 4 bases at J, leaving 8 bases unmatched. Supplemented by reference TRBV5-1 and TRBJ2-4, the full variable domain reads KAGVTQTPRYLIKTRGQQVTLSCSPISGHRSVSWYQQTPGQGLQFLFEYFSETQRNKGNFPGRFSGRQFSNSRSEMNVSTLELGDSALYLCASSGDGGQKNIQYFGAGTRLSVL.

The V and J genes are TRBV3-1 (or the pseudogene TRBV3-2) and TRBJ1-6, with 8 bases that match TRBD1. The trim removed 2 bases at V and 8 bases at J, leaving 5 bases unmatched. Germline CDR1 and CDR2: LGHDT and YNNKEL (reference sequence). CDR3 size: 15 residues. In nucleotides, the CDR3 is TGTGCCAGCAGCCAACTCCAGGGGGCTCATTCACCCCTCCACTTT. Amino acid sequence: CASSQLQGAHSPLHF.

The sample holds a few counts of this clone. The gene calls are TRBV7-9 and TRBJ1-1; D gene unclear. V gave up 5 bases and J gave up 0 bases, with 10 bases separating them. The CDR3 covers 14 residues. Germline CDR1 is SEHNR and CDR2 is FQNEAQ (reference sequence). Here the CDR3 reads CASSPTAMNTEAFF. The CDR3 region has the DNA TGTGCCAGCAGCCCCACAGCTATGAACACTGAAGCTTTCTTT.

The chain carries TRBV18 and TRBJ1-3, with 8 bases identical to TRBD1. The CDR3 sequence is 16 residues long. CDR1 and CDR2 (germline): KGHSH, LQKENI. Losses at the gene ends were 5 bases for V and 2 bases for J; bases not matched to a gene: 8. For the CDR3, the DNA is TGTGCCAGCTCATCCCAGGGGGCGGCAACTGGAAACACCATATATTTT. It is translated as CASSSQGAATGNTIYF.

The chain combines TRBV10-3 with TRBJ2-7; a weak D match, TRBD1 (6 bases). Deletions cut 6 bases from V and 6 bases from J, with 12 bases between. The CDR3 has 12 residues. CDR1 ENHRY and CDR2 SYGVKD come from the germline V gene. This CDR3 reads CAIRTQGSEQYF. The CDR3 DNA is TGTGCCATCAGAACTCAGGGGAGCGAGCAGTACTTC.

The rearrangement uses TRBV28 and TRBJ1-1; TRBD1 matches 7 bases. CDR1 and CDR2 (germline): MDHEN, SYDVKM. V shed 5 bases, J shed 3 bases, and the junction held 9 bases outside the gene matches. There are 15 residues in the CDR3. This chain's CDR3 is CASSRADRVHTEAFF. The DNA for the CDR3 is TGTGCCAGCAGTCGTGCCGACAGGGTCCACACTGAAGCTTTCTTT.

The CDR3 nucleotides are TGTGCCAGCAGCCCCGAGCGGGGGACCTTTCGGGAGTACTTC. This codes for CASSPERGTFREYF. V is TRBV5-4 and J is TRBJ2-5; 8 bases line up with TRBD2. After removal of 4 bases from V and 12 bases from J, the junction contained 14 bases not matched to a gene. Germline V gives CDR1 SGHNT, CDR2 YYREEE (reference sequence). CDR3 size: 14 residues.

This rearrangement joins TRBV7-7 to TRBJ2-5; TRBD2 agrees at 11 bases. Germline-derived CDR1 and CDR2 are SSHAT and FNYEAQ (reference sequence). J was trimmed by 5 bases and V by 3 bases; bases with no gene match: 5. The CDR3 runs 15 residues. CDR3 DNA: TGTGCCAGCAGCTTTAGCGGGGGGGCCTGGGAGACCCAGTACTTC. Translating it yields CASSFSGGAWETQYF.

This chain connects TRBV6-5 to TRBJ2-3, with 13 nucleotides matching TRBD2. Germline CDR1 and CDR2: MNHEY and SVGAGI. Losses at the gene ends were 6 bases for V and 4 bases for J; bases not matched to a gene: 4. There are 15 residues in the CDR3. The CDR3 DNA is TGTGCCAGCAGAGTACTAGCGGGGGGGGCAGATACGCAGTATTTT. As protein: CASRVLAGGADTQYF.

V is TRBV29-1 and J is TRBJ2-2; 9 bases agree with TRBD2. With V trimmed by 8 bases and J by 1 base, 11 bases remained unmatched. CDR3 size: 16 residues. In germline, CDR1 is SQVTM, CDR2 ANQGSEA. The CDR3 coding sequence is TGCAGCCCCTGGCGGGGGGGACCTCTGAACACCGGGGAGCTGTTTTTT. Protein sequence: CSPWRGGPLNTGELFF.

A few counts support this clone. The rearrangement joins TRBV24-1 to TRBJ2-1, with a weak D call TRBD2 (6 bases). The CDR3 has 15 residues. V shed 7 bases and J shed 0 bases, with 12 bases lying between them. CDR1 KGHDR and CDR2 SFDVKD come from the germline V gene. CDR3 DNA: TGTGCCACCAGCGCAGCGGAGGGCTCCTACAATGAGCAGTTCTTC. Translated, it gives CATSAAEGSYNEQFF.

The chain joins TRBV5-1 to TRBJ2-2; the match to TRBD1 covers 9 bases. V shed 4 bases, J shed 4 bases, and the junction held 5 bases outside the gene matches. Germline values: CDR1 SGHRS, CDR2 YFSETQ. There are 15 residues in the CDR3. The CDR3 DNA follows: TGCGCCAGCAGCCGTGGACAGGGGAGCACCGGGGAGCTGTTTTTT. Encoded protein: CASSRGQGSTGELFF.